This is a list of T cell receptor beta chains from one sample in a study of blood T cell repertoires in COVID-19. Sequenced by immunoSEQ multiplex PCR; TCRdb stores in-frame clones only, minus some. The sample lists 350,000 to 500,000 clones, roughly 90% occurring once. The sample taken for sequencing was peripheral blood. The receptors were gathered from a man between 18 and 35 years old with COVID-19, enrolled during active disease. Both conserved end residues are part of each CDR3. D genes are given only for firm matches. The size field is filled for only some rows; it gives once, few, many or a size class.

-	-	TRBV7-6	TRBJ1-1	TGTGCCAGCAGCTTAGGATTGAGGGGGAGTAACACTGAAGCTTTCTTT	CASSLGLRGSNTEAFF
-	-	TRBV9	TRBJ2-5	TGTGCCAGCAGCGTATGGGGGCAGGAGACCCAGTACTTC	CASSVWGQETQYF
-	-	TRBV12-3/TRBV12-4	TRBJ2-7	TGTGCCAGCAGTTTATTTCCGGGATGGGAGCAGTACTTC	CASSLFPGWEQYF
-	-	TRBV5-4	TRBJ2-2	TGTGCCACCAAAACGGGGGGCGGTGTGACCGGGGAGCTGTTTTTT	CATKTGGGVTGELFF
TRBD1	-	TRBV4-1	TRBJ2-2	TGCGCCAGCAGCCCGGGGACAGGAAACACCGGGGAGCTGTTTTTT	CASSPGTGNTGELFF
TRBD2	-	TRBV5-4	TRBJ2-3	TGTGCCAGCAGCATAACGGGAGGGAGCACAGATACGCAGTATTTT	CASSITGGSTDTQYF
TRBD2	once	TRBV5-4	TRBJ2-1	TGTGCCAGCAGCTTGACTAGCGGGGGGCTCGATGAGCAGTTCTTC	CASSLTSGGLDEQFF
TRBD2	-	TRBV11-2	TRBJ2-6	TGTGCCAGCAGCTCCAGTAGCGGGGGGGCCAACGTCCTGACTTTC	CASSSSSGGANVLTF
TRBD1	-	TRBV24-1	TRBJ2-3	TGTGCCACCAGTGATACAGGGGCTTCTAGCACAGATACGCAGTATTTT	CATSDTGASSTDTQYF
-	-	TRBV18	TRBJ2-2	TGTGCCAGCTCACCACAACTTCTCGAGGGGAACACCGGGGAGCTGTTTTTT	CASSPQLLEGNTGELFF
-	-	TRBV4-1	TRBJ1-1	TGCGCCAGCAGCCAAGGGGTGCAGGGAGGGTGGACTGAAGCTTTCTTT	CASSQGVQGGWTEAFF
-	-	TRBV21-1	TRBJ1-6	TGTGCCAGCAGCACTAAACTAGCCATTAATTCGCCCCTCCACTTT	CASSTKLAINSPLHF
TRBD1	-	TRBV6-5	TRBJ1-2	TGTGCCAGCAGTTACTCGGAGGGGGCGCAGGATGGCTACACCTTC	CASSYSEGAQDGYTF
TRBD2	-	TRBV2	TRBJ2-6	TGTGCCAGCAGTGGGGTAGCGGGAGGTGGTGGGGCCAACGTCCTGACTTTC	CASSGVAGGGGANVLTF
TRBD1	-	TRBV2	TRBJ2-1	TGTGCCAGCAGTGCACAGGGGGTCCCCAATGAGCAGTTCTTC	CASSAQGVPNEQFF
TRBD2	once	TRBV27	TRBJ2-1	TGTGCCAGCAGAGGTAGCGGGAGGCGTAAAGAGCAGTTCTTC	CASRGSGRRKEQFF
TRBD2	-	TRBV5-4	TRBJ2-1	TGTGCCAGCAGCGGAAGAGGACTAGCGGGGGGGAACTCCTACAATGAGCAGTTCTTC	CASSGRGLAGGNSYNEQFF
TRBD1	-	TRBV4-1	TRBJ2-7	TGCGCCAGCAGCCTCGAACAGGGGTCCTACGAGCAGTACTTC	CASSLEQGSYEQYF
-	-	TRBV19	TRBJ1-5	TGTGCCAGCCGCCCCGTTGTCAGGGATGAGCAGCCCCAGCATTTT	CASRPVVRDEQPQHF
-	-	TRBV4-1	TRBJ2-1	TGCGCCAGCAGCCAAGCGGGGTGGGATGAGCAGTTCTTC	CASSQAGWDEQFF
-	-	TRBV7-2	TRBJ2-7	TGTGCCAGCAGCTTCTATTCGGTTGGCGAGCAGTACTTC	CASSFYSVGEQYF
-	few	TRBV3-1/TRBV3-2	TRBJ1-5	TGTGCCAGCAGCCAACTTAATCAGCCCCAGCATTTT	CASSQLNQPQHF
-	once	TRBV20-1	TRBJ2-7	TGCAGTGCTAGTGGTGGGTTCAGGGGCGTCTACGAGCAGTACTTC	CSASGGFRGVYEQYF
-	-	TRBV5-6	TRBJ1-1	TGTGCCAGCAGCTTGGGGCCTAACACTGAAGCTTTCTTT	CASSLGPNTEAFF
TRBD2	-	TRBV24-1	TRBJ2-1	TGTGCCACCAGTGACCCGACGAGACTAGCCGGTGAGCAGTTCTTC	CATSDPTRLAGEQFF
-	-	TRBV9	TRBJ1-1	TGTGCCAGCAGCCCCCGGGGGGTGGGGAACACTGAAGCTTTCTTT	CASSPRGVGNTEAFF
TRBD2	-	TRBV7-9	TRBJ2-1	TGTGCCAGCAGCTTGTTAGCGGGGGGGGACAATGAGCAGTTCTTC	CASSLLAGGDNEQFF
TRBD1	-	TRBV28	TRBJ1-2	TGTGCCAGCAGTACGTCCGGGACAGGGGGTCGAAACTATGGCTACACCTTC	CASSTSGTGGRNYGYTF
TRBD1	-	TRBV3-1/TRBV3-2	TRBJ1-1	TGTGCCAGCAGTCGGGACAGGAGTACTGAAGCTTTCTTT	CASSRDRSTEAFF
-	-	TRBV3-1/TRBV3-2	TRBJ2-7	TGTGCCAGCAGCCAAGCAGTAACCTACGAGCAGTACTTC	CASSQAVTYEQYF
-	-	TRBV29-1	TRBJ1-2	TGCAGCGTTAGGGCGGGCTCGGGCTATGGCTACACCTTC	CSVRAGSGYGYTF
-	-	TRBV24-1	TRBJ2-1	TGTGCCACCAGTGGAGGACAGAGCTACAATGAGCAGTTCTTC	CATSGGQSYNEQFF
TRBD1	few	TRBV19	TRBJ2-7	TGTGCCAGTAGCTCTCACAGGGGGTCGGACGAGCAGTACTTC	CASSSHRGSDEQYF
-	-	TRBV5-5	TRBJ2-3	TGTGCCAGCAGCTTGCCCGGCACAGATACGCAGTATTTT	CASSLPGTDTQYF
-	-	TRBV19	TRBJ2-1	TGTGCCAGTAGTACCTGGACTTCCGCCTACAATGAGCAGTTCTTC	CASSTWTSAYNEQFF
TRBD1	once	TRBV18	TRBJ1-1	TGTGCCAGCTCGCGACAGGGAGTGAACACTGAAGCTTTCTTT	CASSRQGVNTEAFF
TRBD2	-	TRBV11-2	TRBJ2-5	TGTGCCAGCAGCTTAGGACTAGCGGGAGACCGGGAGACCCAGTACTTC	CASSLGLAGDRETQYF
-	-	TRBV7-9	TRBJ2-1	TGTGCCAGCAGATCCACCACTAGACCATACAATGAGCAGTTCTTC	CASRSTTRPYNEQFF
-	-	TRBV12-5	TRBJ1-2	TGTGCTAGTGGTTTGGAACAGGACGGCGGCTACACCTTC	CASGLEQDGGYTF
-	-	TRBV27	TRBJ1-3	TGTGCCAGCAGGGGCGGGGGCCTCTCTGGAAACACCATATATTTT	CASRGGGLSGNTIYF
-	-	TRBV2	TRBJ2-3	TGTGCCAGCAGTTCAGACTCCGCCCGGAACACAGATACGCAGTATTTT	CASSSDSARNTDTQYF
-	-	TRBV5-5	TRBJ2-1	TGTGCCAGCAGCTTACGGCGGGACTCCTACAATGAGCAGTTCTTC	CASSLRRDSYNEQFF